This T cell receptor beta chain emerged from a study of PD-1 blockade in classical Hodgkin lymphoma. Study findings and constraints: Complete responders showed a baseline diversity that resembled the diversity of newly diagnosed patients.

On this clone itself: The target antigen is unknown.

Time point in this sample: cycle 4 day 1 (C4D1), after less than seven weeks of nivolumab. Following autologous stem cell transplantation, relapse occurred in every patient, and exposure to brentuximab vedotin varied. Libraries were prepared by immunoSEQ multiplex PCR; TCRdb keeps only in-frame clonotypes and omits some of them. Found here are more than 85,000 clones, roughly nine tenths of them singletons; the top ten hold under 20%. The CDR3 is made up of 16 amino acids. V gave up 4 bases and J gave up 5 bases, with 18 bases separating them. Germline loops: CDR1 SNHLY, CDR2 FYNNEI. The material sequenced was peripheral blood mononuclear cells (PBMCs), taken before the fourth cycle of nivolumab. The sequence was obtained from a human donor with classical Hodgkin lymphoma. The rearrangement uses TRBV2 and TRBJ1-5; TRBD1 is a possible D gene (5 bases). The chain's CDR3 is CASSAGHPGWDQPQHF. For the CDR3, the DNA is TGTGCCAGCAGTGCCGGACACCCCGGATGGGATCAGCCCCAGCATTTT.